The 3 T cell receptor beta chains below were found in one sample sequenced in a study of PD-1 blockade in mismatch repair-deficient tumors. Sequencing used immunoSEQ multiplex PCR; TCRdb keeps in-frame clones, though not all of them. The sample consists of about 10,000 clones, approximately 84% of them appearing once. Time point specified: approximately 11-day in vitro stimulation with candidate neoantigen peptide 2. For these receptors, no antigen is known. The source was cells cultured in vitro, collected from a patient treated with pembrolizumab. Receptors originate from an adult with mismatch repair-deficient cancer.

The CDR3 DNA reads TGTGCCAGCAGCTTAGCGGGACAGAACACCGGGGAGCTGTTTTTT. Residues: CASSLAGQNTGELFF. The chain couples TRBV11-1 to TRBJ2-2, with TRBD1 as a possible D gene (6 bases). The V end lost 0 bases, the J end lost 1 base, and 6 bases lay between the germline ends. CDR3 size: 15 residues. Germline CDR1 and CDR2: SGHAT and FQDESV (reference sequence). Together with reference TRBV11-1 and TRBJ2-2, the CDR3 gives the full variable domain: EAEVAQSPRYKITEKSQAVAFWCDPISGHATLYWYRQILGQGPELLVQFQDESVVDDSQLPKDRFSAERLKGVDSTLKIQPAELGDSAMYLCASSLAGQNTGELFFGEGSRLTVL.

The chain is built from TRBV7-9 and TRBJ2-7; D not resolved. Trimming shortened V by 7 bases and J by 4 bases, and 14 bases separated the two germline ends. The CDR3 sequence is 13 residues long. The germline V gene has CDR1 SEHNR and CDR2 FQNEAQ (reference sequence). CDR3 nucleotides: TGTGCCAGCACCGCCGCCCCTAGGTACGAGCAGTACTTC. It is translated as CASTAAPRYEQYF.

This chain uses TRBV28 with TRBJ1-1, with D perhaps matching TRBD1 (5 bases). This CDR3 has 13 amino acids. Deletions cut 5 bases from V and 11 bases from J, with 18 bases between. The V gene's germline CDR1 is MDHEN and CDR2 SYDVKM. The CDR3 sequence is CASSLRQGLGAFF. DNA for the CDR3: TGTGCCAGCAGTCTACGGCAGGGTTTAGGGGCTTTCTTT.